This entry lists 12 T cell receptor beta chains sequenced from one sample in a study of identical twins. TCRdb ran MiXCR on the 5' RACE reads and lists one entry per CDR3 protein. The sample lists around 280,000 distinct CDR3 sequences, approximately 8% seen once, with roughly 2.1% in the top ten. A further study also used this sample, focusing on yellow fever vaccine responses in identical twins.

Sequencing input: memory (CD45RO+) T cells sorted from blood. The receptor source for this set is a woman younger than 35 in good health.

This sequence joins TRBV5-1 and TRBJ1-1, with 8 bases identical to TRBD1. V shed 3 bases and J 5 bases; nucleotides not matched to a gene: 6. The germline CDR1 and CDR2 sequences are SGHRS and YFSETQ. CDR3 length: 14 residues. The CDR3, as DNA: TGCGCCAGCAGCTCAGGGGGCTCGGGGACTGAAGCTTTCTTT. Its protein is CASSSGGSGTEAFF.

This clonotype was detected only a few times. The chain is built from TRBV9 and TRBJ2-2, with D possibly TRBD1 on 5 matching bases. V was trimmed by 4 bases and J by 0 bases, leaving 10 bases between them. The CDR3 sequence is 15 residues long. Per germline, CDR1 SGDLS and CDR2 YYNGEE. The CDR3 bases are TGTGCCAGCAGCATCGGACACGCGAACACCGGGGAGCTGTTTTTT. Its protein is CASSIGHANTGELFF. Full variable domain (remainder filled in from reference TRBV9 and TRBJ2-2): DSGVTQTPKHLITATGQRVTLRCSPRSGDLSVYWYQQSLDQGLQFLIQYYNGEERAKGNILERFSAQQFPDLHSELNLSSLELGDSALYFCASSIGHANTGELFFGEGSRLTVL.

This clonotype was picked up one time. The gene calls are TRBV19 and TRBJ2-1; D not resolved. The CDR3 length is 16 residues. Trimming shortened V by 3 bases and J by 4 bases, and 16 bases separated the two germline ends. Looked up from germline, CDR1 is LNHDA and CDR2 is SQIVND (reference sequence). CDR3 protein: CASSMSPGRKYNEQFF. CDR3 nucleotides: TGTGCCAGTAGTATGTCGCCAGGAAGAAAATACAATGAGCAGTTCTTC.

The chain carries TRBV27 and TRBJ2-5; 8 positions match TRBD1. Germline assignment: CDR1 MNHEY and CDR2 SMNVEV (reference sequence). V gave up 6 bases and J gave up 5 bases; unmatched junction bases: 5. The CDR3 covers 13 residues. The CDR3 bases are TGTGCCAGCAGATCAGGGGGCTTGGAGACCCAGTACTTC. As protein: CASRSGGLETQYF.

At least ten counts were recorded for this clonotype. The genes are TRBV29-1 and TRBJ2-5; D gene uncertain. The length of the CDR3 is 17 residues. Trimming removed 5 bases from V and 5 bases from J, with 27 bases in between. CDR1 is SQVTM, CDR2 ANQGSEA, per germline. In DNA form, the CDR3 reads TGCAGCGTTAAAGGGATCCTCGTAGAGCCCCCTACGGAGACCCAGTACTTC. Amino acid sequence: CSVKGILVEPPTETQYF.

The V call is TRBV20-1, the J call TRBJ2-7; D remains unclear. Trimming pared 1 base from V and 3 bases from J, leaving 7 bases between. This CDR3 is 12 amino acids long. Germline V gives CDR1 DFQATT, CDR2 SNEGSKA (reference sequence). CDR3 loop: CSARATDYEQYF. In DNA, the CDR3 is TGCAGTGCTAGAGCCACAGACTACGAGCAGTACTTC.

This clonotype has just a few counts. This chain uses TRBV16 with TRBJ2-3; D is uncertain. Germline lookup yields CDR1 KGHSY and CDR2 FQNENV. Trimming took off 4 bases at V and 2 bases at J, with 4 bases between the two ends. CDR3 length: 12 residues. In DNA form, the CDR3 reads TGTGCCAGCAGCCGAATCACAGATACGCAGTATTTT. Protein sequence: CASSRITDTQYF.

A few counts support this clonotype. This chain links TRBV12-3 or TRBV12-4 with TRBJ2-6; the D gene could be TRBD1 or TRBD2 (5 bases each). Trimming pared 2 bases from V and 0 bases from J, leaving 11 bases between. There are 17 residues in the CDR3. The CDR3 DNA sequence: TGTGCCAGCAGTTTACGTCGAGGGGACTCTGGGGCCAACGTCCTGACTTTC. Translating gives CASSLRRGDSGANVLTF.

The V gene is TRBV21-1, the J gene TRBJ2-1; the table names TRBD2, a call not compared with the DNA. TRBV21-1 is recorded as a pseudogene. The CDR3 has 11 amino acids. In nucleotides, the CDR3 is TGTGCCAGCAAAGCGGACAATGAGCAGTTCTTC. As protein: CASKADNEQFF.

Turning to this clonotype: At one of its ends the junction is not consistent with the germline gene, which may arise from a read error. V and J are TRBV12-3 or TRBV12-4 and TRBJ2-1; 14 bases fit TRBD2. The CDR3 is made up of 19 amino acids. CDR3 in amino acids: CACSFSRRGLAGAYNEQFF. CDR3 nucleotides: TGTGCCTGCAGTTTTTCTCGGAGGGGACTAGCGGGAGCATACAATGAGCAGTTCTTC.

The V gene is TRBV12-3 or TRBV12-4, the J gene TRBJ2-1; D possibly corresponds to TRBD1 (7 bases). V was shortened by 3 bases and J by 8 bases, with 14 bases between the two germline ends. The CDR3 loop spans 14 amino acids. CDR3 amino acids: CASSFRGVGDEQFF. CDR3 in DNA: TGTGCCAGCAGTTTCAGGGGGGTGGGCGATGAGCAGTTCTTC.

This clonotype came up a few times. The V call is TRBV6-1, the J call TRBJ2-1; TRBD2 agrees at 9 bases. Trimming removed 4 bases from V and 8 bases from J; junction bases left unmatched: 6. This CDR3 is built from 14 residues. CDR1 and CDR2 (germline): MNHNS, SASEGT. CDR3 sequence: CASSGLAGADEQFF. The DNA of the CDR3 is TGTGCCAGCAGTGGGTTAGCGGGAGCGGATGAGCAGTTCTTC.